This T cell receptor (beta chain) was found in a study of blood T cells in healthy people across ages. This CDR3 is 18 amino acids long. V lost 4 bases to trimming and J lost 7 bases, with 23 bases between them. Germline values: CDR1 SEHNR, CDR2 FQNEAQ (reference sequence). Using a J-beta primer mix together with a sample-barcoded 5' primer, a second PCR was run for roughly 7 to 11 cycles. TCRdb reanalysed the 5' RACE reads using MiXCR and keeps one entry per CDR3 protein. The sample gives more than 800,000 distinct CDR3 sequences, less than 35% of which show up once; around a sixth is in the top ten.

Material for sequencing was blood. This TCR came from an elderly woman in good health. The chain has TRBV7-9 and TRBJ1-6; D ambiguous. The CDR3 region has the DNA TGTGCCAGCAGCTGGGGTGGACTCAACCCCTCGGGGAATTCACCCCTCCACTTT. This sequence encodes CASSWGGLNPSGNSPLHF. Full variable domain (missing parts from reference TRBV7-9 and TRBJ1-6): DTGVSQNPRHKITKRGQNVTFRCDPISEHNRLYWYRQTLGQGPEFLTYFQNEAQLEKSRLLSDRFSAERPKGSFSTLEIQRTEQGDSAMYLCASSWGGLNPSGNSPLHFGNGTRLTVT.